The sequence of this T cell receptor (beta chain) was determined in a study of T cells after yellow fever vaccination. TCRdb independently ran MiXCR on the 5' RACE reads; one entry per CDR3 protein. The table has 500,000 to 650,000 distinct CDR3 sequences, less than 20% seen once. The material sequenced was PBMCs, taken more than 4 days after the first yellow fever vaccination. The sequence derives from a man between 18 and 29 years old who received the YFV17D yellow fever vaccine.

The DNA of the CDR3 is TGTGCCAGCAGCTTTCGGGGGGGCCAGGGCAATGAGCAGTTCTTC. This gives the protein CASSFRGGQGNEQFF. The chain links TRBV7-9 to TRBJ2-1, with 8 bases matching TRBD2. J was trimmed by 6 bases and V by 3 bases; bases with no gene match: 7. The CDR3 covers 15 residues. Germline CDR1 reads SEHNR; CDR2 reads FQNEAQ (reference sequence).